The next 16 T cell receptor beta chains were all read from a single sample in a study of T cell repertoires in cytomegalovirus infection (dated by TCRdb to the late 2010s). Reads for this sample came from an Illumina HiSeq 1500. The public reads were run again by TCRdb, first through fastp at Q25 and then through MiXCR, and only productive beta chains were kept. A single entry per CDR3 protein holds the most common genes and DNA from its merged rows. The table for this sample lists about 360,000 distinct CDR3 sequences; 15% to 20% of them were counted only once. The ten biggest clones cover under 9% of the sample. The specimen sequenced was PBMCs. These receptors all stem from a human donor in good health (CMV status not recorded). Some clones in this sample may be carry-over from other donors' samples.

V gene TRBV7-8 combines with J gene TRBJ1-2; D not resolved. V lost 4 bases and J 3 bases, leaving 6 bases between the germline ends. Germline V gives CDR1 SGHVS, CDR2 FQNEAQ. The CDR3 sequence is 12 residues long. The CDR3 sequence: CASSWTDYGYTF. The CDR3, as DNA: TGTGCCAGCAGCTGGACGGACTATGGCTACACCTTC.

This clonotype was counted between two and nine times. The V call is TRBV7-2, the J call TRBJ1-1; no clear D. Germline V gives CDR1 SGHTA, CDR2 FQGNSA. This CDR3 is built from 13 residues. V dropped 5 bases and J dropped 11 bases, with 18 bases sitting between them. The CDR3 spells CASSPILMRRAFF. CDR3 bases: TGTGCCAGCAGCCCAATCTTGATGCGGCGGGCTTTCTTT.

This clonotype was counted between two and nine times. The V call is TRBV5-1, the J call TRBJ2-1; 11 bases agree with TRBD2. Germline lookup yields CDR1 SGHRS and CDR2 YFSETQ. Unmatched junction bases numbered 5, after V lost 2 bases and J lost 4 bases. The CDR3 runs 16 residues. In nucleotides, the CDR3 is TGCGCCAGCAGCTTCCTAGCGGGGGGCTCTTACAATGAGCAGTTCTTC. Its translation: CASSFLAGGSYNEQFF.

The rearrangement uses TRBV10-3 and TRBJ2-7; tentatively, D is TRBD2 (6 bases). Germline CDR1 ENHRY, CDR2 SYGVKD. CDR3 length: 15 residues. Trimming took off 11 bases at V and 1 base at J, with 21 bases between the two ends. The CDR3 spells CASQRAGGGSYEQYF. Written as DNA, the CDR3 is TGTGCCTCCCAAAGGGCCGGTGGGGGGTCCTACGAGCAGTACTTC.

The CDR3 nucleotides read TGTGCCAGCAGCCCCCCGGGACAGGGCTTTAGGCTGTTTTTT. This encodes CASSPPGQGFRLFF. The chain links TRBV2 to TRBJ1-4, with TRBD1 matching 9 bases. With V trimmed by 6 bases and J by 14 bases, 13 bases remained unmatched. This CDR3 region has 14 residues. Germline CDR1 is SNHLY and CDR2 is FYNNEI. The entire variable domain, with the rest obtained from reference TRBV2 and TRBJ1-4, is as follows: EPEVTQTPSHQVTQMGQEVILRCVPISNHLYFYWYRQILGQKVEFLVSFYNNEISEKSEIFDDQFSVERPDGSNFTLKIRSTKLEDSAMYFCASSPPGQGFRLFFGSGTQLSVL.

At least ten counts were recorded for this clonotype. At one end the junction does not follow the germline gene, possibly because of a read error. V is TRBV19 and J is TRBJ1-3, with D maybe TRBD1 (6 bases). The germline V gene has CDR1 LNHDA and CDR2 SQIVND (reference sequence). The CDR3 is 12 residues long. In nucleotides, the CDR3 is TGTGCCTGTAGAGGGGGGGGAAACACCATATATTTT. It specifies CACRGGGNTIYF. The full variable domain, completed using reference TRBV19 and TRBJ1-3, is DGGITQSPKYLFRKEGQNVTLSCEQNLNHDAMYWYRQDPGQGLRLIYYSQIVNDFQKGDIAEGYSVSREKKESFPLTVTSAQKNPTAFYLCACRGGGNTIYFGEGSWLTVV.

This chain links TRBV4-2 with TRBJ2-5; D ambiguous. V lost 0 bases to trimming and J lost 4 bases, with 6 bases between them. The CDR3 has 13 residues. The germline CDR1 and CDR2 sequences are LGHNA and YNFKEQ. The chain's CDR3 is CASSQDIGETQYF. Written as DNA, the CDR3 is TGTGCCAGCAGCCAAGATATTGGAGAGACCCAGTACTTC.

This clonotype occurred many times. The V and J genes are TRBV7-2 and TRBJ2-5; D is uncertain. CDR3 length: 13 residues. Trimming left V 3 bases short and J 5 bases short, with 10 bases between. Germline CDR1 SGHTA, CDR2 FQGNSA. The CDR3: CASSLAFRETQYF. CDR3 coding DNA: TGTGCCAGCAGCTTGGCCTTTAGGGAGACCCAGTACTTC.

For this clonotype: A much bigger clone sits one base away, suggesting this may be a read error. The chain is built from TRBV11-2 and TRBJ1-2; no reliable D call. CDR3 length: 13 amino acids. Looked up from germline, CDR1 is SGHAT and CDR2 is FQNNGV. DNA of the CDR3: TGTGCCAGCAGCCCCGACCCGACGCGAGGCTGCACCTTC. This encodes CASSPDPTRGCTF. Complete variable domain (other parts from reference TRBV11-2 and TRBJ1-2): EAGVAQSPRYKIIEKRQSVAFWCNPISGHATLYWYQQILGQGPKLLIQFQNNGVVDDSQLPKDRFSAERLKGVDSTLKIQPAKLEDSAVYLCASSPDPTRGCTFGSGTRLTVV.

This clonotype was seen only a few times. The rearrangement links TRBV4-1 to TRBJ1-4; TRBD1 agrees at 12 bases. V shed 3 bases and J 3 bases; nucleotides not matched to a gene: 5. CDR1 and CDR2 (germline): MGHRA, YSYEKL. CDR3 length: 17 amino acids. The CDR3 protein is CASSQPGQGAANEKLFF. As DNA, the CDR3 is TGCGCCAGCAGCCAGCCGGGACAGGGGGCTGCTAATGAAAAACTGTTTTTT.

The CDR3 DNA follows: TGTGCCAGCAGCTCCTACGGGACAAACTCCTACGAGCAGTACTTC. This translates into CASSSYGTNSYEQYF. The gene calls are TRBV7-2 and TRBJ2-7, with D possibly matching TRBD1 (6 bases). The V end was cut by 4 bases, the J end by 0 bases, with 13 bases between. The CDR3 runs to 15 residues. Germline V gene data show CDR1 as SGHTA and CDR2 as FQGNSA.

The chain has TRBV7-9 and TRBJ2-1, with 9 bases fitting TRBD2. After removal of 6 bases from V and 8 bases from J, the junction contained 8 bases not matched to a gene. Germline CDR1 and CDR2: SEHNR and FQNEAQ (reference sequence). CDR3 length: 14 residues. The CDR3 DNA reads TGTGCCAGCAGTTATAGCGGGAGTGGCGATGAGCAGTTCTTC. Its protein product is CASSYSGSGDEQFF. The full variable domain, in which reference TRBV7-9 and TRBJ2-1 provide the parts outside the CDR3, is DTGVSQNPRHKITKRGQNVTFRCDPISEHNRLYWYRQTLGQGPEFLTYFQNEAQLEKSRLLSDRFSAERPKGSFSTLEIQRTEQGDSAMYLCASSYSGSGDEQFFGPGTRLTVL.

This clonotype was counted once. The chain carries TRBV20-1 and TRBJ2-3, with 7 bases fitting TRBD1. The J segment lost 0 bases and the V segment lost 5 bases, leaving 11 bases of the junction unmatched. Germline V gives CDR1 DFQATT, CDR2 SNEGSKA (reference sequence). The CDR3 extends over 16 amino acids. The CDR3 reads CSALTGRYLSTDTQYF. In nucleotides, the CDR3 is TGCAGTGCTCTGACAGGGCGATACCTTAGCACAGATACGCAGTATTTT.

The chain uses TRBV11-2 and TRBJ2-1; TRBD2 is a possible D gene (6 bases). V lost 5 bases and J lost 7, with 15 bases in between. This CDR3 region has 14 residues. Germline V gene sequence: CDR1 SGHAT, CDR2 FQNNGV. CDR3 sequence (DNA): TGTGCCAGCAGCCCGGCGAGTGGGAGGAATGAGCAGTTCTTC. Translated: CASSPASGRNEQFF.

This clonotype was found many times. V and J are TRBV7-2 and TRBJ2-5; a weak D match, TRBD1 (6 bases). Per the germline V gene, CDR1 is SGHTA and CDR2 is FQGNSA. The CDR3 has 17 residues. Trimming removed 1 base from V and 3 bases from J, with 18 bases in between. The CDR3 DNA reads TGTGCCAGCAGCTTAGGTTTCGTTTGGGGGCCTGAAGAGACCCAGTACTTC. This encodes CASSLGFVWGPEETQYF. Looking up the rest from reference TRBV7-2 and TRBJ2-5 gives the full variable domain: GAGVSQSPSNKVTEKGKDVELRCDPISGHTALYWYRQSLGQGLEFLIYFQGNSAPDKSGLPSDRFSAERTGGSVSTLTIQRTQQEDSAVYLCASSLGFVWGPEETQYFGPGTRLLVL.

Many counts were recorded for this clonotype. The chain joins TRBV7-2 to TRBJ2-7; no definite D call. CDR1 and CDR2 from the germline V gene are SGHTA and FQGNSA. This CDR3 is built from 13 residues. With 0 bases removed from V and 7 bases from J, the gap between germline ends came to 10 bases. CDR3 amino acids: CASSLALGLEQYF. Here the CDR3 DNA reads TGTGCCAGCAGCTTAGCGCTAGGGCTTGAGCAGTACTTC.